The clone carrying this T cell receptor (beta chain) came up a few times. Its specificity is not known. These data belong to a study of T cell repertoires in cytomegalovirus infection. On the study more broadly: Based on public TCR beta signatures, there were indications of CMV infection and of a matching HLA type. Study conclusions and caveats: CMV-specific TCR beta clonotypes restricted by HLA-C dominated the ex vivo response.

The CDR3 extends over 15 amino acids. The J segment lost 7 bases and the V segment lost 0 bases, leaving 6 bases of the junction unmatched. The germline V gene has CDR1 SGDLS and CDR2 YYNGEE. TCRdb re-called the reads through MiXCR, storing one row per CDR3 protein. This table holds fewer than 200,000 distinct CDR3 sequences, under 15% found once. This sequence originates from a human donor in good health (CMV status not recorded). Some clones in this sample may be carry-over from other donors' samples. Sequencing used PBMCs. The chain uses TRBV9 and TRBJ1-2; the match to TRBD1 covers 10 bases. CDR3 amino acids: CASSVGGQGMSGYTF. CDR3 sequence (DNA): TGTGCCAGCAGCGTAGGGGGACAGGGGATGAGTGGCTACACCTTC.